This record looks at one T cell receptor (beta chain) sequence and its context. Its antigen remains unidentified. V dropped 4 bases and J dropped 7; count of bases not matched to a gene: 12. CDR1 is SGHNT and CDR2 is YYREEE in the germline V gene (reference sequence). The CDR3 is 15 residues long. Expressed TCRB transcripts were sequenced because the entire RNA isolate underwent reverse transcription. Here immunoSEQ multiplex PCR was the method, and the copy in TCRdb shows in-frame clones only, minus some. The sample includes 600,000 to 700,000 clones, 12% of them seen just once. The sample originates from a study of beta chain features in type 1 diabetes. Study outcomes and limitations: Moderately but significantly shorter TCRB CDR3s were found in Type 1 diabetes patients in all four CD4+ subsets.

The rearrangement links TRBV5-4 to TRBJ2-5, with TRBD1 identical over 8 bases. The sequenced sample consisted of naive CD4+ T cells from blood. This clonotype was sampled from a man aged 25 to 40 with type 1 diabetes. The chain's CDR3 is CASSLQGQEVGTQYF. CDR3 in DNA: TGTGCCAGCAGCCTCCAGGGACAGGAGGTTGGGACCCAGTACTTC.